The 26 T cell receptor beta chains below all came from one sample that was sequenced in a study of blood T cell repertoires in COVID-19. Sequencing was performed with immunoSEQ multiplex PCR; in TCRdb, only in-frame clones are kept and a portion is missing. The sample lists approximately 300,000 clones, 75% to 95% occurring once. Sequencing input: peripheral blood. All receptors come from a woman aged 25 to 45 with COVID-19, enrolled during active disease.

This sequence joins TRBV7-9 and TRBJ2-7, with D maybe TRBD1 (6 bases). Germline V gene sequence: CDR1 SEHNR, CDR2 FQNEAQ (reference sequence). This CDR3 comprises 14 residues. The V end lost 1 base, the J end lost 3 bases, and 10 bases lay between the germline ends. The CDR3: CASSLGWDIYEQYF. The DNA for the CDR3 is TGTGCCAGCAGCTTAGGGTGGGACATCTACGAGCAGTACTTC.

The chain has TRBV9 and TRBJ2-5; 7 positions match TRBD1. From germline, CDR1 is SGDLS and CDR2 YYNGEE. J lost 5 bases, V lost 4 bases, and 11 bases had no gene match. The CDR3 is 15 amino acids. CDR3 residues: CASSRSGGLGETQYF. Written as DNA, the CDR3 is TGTGCCAGCAGCCGCTCAGGGGGTCTTGGGGAGACCCAGTACTTC.

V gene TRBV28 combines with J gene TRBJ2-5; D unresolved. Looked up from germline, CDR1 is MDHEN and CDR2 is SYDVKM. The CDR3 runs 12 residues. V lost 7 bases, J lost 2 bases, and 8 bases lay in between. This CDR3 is CASKRDQETQYF. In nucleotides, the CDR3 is TGTGCCAGCAAGAGAGATCAAGAGACCCAGTACTTC.

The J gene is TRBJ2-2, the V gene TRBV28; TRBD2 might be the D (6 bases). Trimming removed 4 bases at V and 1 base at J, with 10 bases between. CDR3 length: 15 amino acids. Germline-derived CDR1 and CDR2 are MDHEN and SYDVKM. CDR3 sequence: CASSSPGVNTGELFF. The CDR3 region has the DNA TGTGCCAGCAGTTCACCGGGAGTGAACACCGGGGAGCTGTTTTTT. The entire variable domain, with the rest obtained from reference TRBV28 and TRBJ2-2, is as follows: DVKVTQSSRYLVKRTGEKVFLECVQDMDHENMFWYRQDPGLGLRLIYFSYDVKMKEKGDIPEGYSVSREKKERFSLILESASTNQTSMYLCASSSPGVNTGELFFGEGSRLTVL.

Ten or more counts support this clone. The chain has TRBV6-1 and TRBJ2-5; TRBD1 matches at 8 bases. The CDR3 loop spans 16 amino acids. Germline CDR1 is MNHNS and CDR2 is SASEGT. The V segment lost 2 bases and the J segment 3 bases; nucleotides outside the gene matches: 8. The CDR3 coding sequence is TGTGCCAGCAGTGAAACCCCTGGGACAGGAAAAGAGACCCAGTACTTC. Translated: CASSETPGTGKETQYF.

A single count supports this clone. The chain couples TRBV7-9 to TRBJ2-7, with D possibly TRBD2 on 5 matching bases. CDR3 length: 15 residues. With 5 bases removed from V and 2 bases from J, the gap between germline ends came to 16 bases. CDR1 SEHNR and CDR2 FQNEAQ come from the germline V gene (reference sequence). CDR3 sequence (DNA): TGTGCCAGCAGCCCCCCAAGGGCGGAGGCCTACGAGCAGTACTTC. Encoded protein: CASSPPRAEAYEQYF. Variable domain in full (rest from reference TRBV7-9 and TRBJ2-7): DTGVSQNPRHKITKRGQNVTFRCDPISEHNRLYWYRQTLGQGPEFLTYFQNEAQLEKSRLLSDRFSAERPKGSFSTLEIQRTEQGDSAMYLCASSPPRAEAYEQYFGPGTRLTVT.

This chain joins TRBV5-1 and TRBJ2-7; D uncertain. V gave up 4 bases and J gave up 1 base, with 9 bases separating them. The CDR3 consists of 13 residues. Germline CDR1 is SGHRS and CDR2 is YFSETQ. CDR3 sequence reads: CASSMTPSYEQYF. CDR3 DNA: TGCGCCAGCAGCATGACACCTTCCTACGAGCAGTACTTC. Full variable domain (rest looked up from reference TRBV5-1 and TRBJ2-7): KAGVTQTPRYLIKTRGQQVTLSCSPISGHRSVSWYQQTPGQGLQFLFEYFSETQRNKGNFPGRFSGRQFSNSRSEMNVSTLELGDSALYLCASSMTPSYEQYFGPGTRLTVT.

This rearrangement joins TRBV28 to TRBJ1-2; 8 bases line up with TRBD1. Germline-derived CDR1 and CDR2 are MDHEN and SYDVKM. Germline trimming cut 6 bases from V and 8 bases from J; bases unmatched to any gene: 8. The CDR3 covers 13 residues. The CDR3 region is CASRPRTGRGYTF. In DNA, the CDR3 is TGTGCCAGCAGACCCCGGACAGGGAGGGGCTACACCTTC.

Here the CDR3 DNA reads TGTGCCTGGAGTCGTATTAACAGCAAATTTGAAGCTTTCTTT. The encoded protein is CAWSRINSKFEAFF. This sequence joins TRBV30 and TRBJ1-1; D not certain. The CDR3 spans 14 residues. The germline V gene encodes CDR1 GTSNPN and CDR2 SVGIG (reference sequence). V shed 2 bases and J shed 7 bases, with 17 bases lying between them.

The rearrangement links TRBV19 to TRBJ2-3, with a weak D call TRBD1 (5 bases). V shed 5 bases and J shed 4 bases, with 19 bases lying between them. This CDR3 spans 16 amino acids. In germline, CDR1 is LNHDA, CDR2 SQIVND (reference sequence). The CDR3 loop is CASSPPGILSPDTQYF. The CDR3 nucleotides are TGTGCCAGTAGTCCCCCAGGGATTCTTAGTCCAGATACGCAGTATTTT.

The CDR3 loop is CASSQVRGYEQYF. Written as DNA, the CDR3 is TGTGCCAGCAGCCAAGTTAGGGGGTACGAGCAGTACTTC. The rearrangement joins TRBV3-1 (or the pseudogene TRBV3-2) to TRBJ2-7; D is possibly TRBD1 (6 bases). The CDR3 consists of 13 residues. Trimming cost V 1 base and J 4 bases, with 8 bases left between them. From germline, CDR1 is LGHDT and CDR2 YNNKEL (reference sequence).

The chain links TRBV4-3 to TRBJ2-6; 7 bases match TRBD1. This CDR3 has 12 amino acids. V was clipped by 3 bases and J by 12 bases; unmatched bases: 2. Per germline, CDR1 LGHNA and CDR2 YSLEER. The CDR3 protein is CASSHGQAVLTF. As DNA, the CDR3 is TGCGCCAGCAGCCACGGACAGGCCGTCCTGACTTTC.

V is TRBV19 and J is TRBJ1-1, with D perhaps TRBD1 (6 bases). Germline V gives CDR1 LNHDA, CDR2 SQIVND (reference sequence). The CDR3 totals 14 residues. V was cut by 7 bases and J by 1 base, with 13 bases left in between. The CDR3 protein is CASKRGTSNTEAFF. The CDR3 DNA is TGTGCCAGTAAAAGGGGGACATCGAACACTGAAGCTTTCTTT. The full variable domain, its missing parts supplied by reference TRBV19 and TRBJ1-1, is DGGITQSPKYLFRKEGQNVTLSCEQNLNHDAMYWYRQDPGQGLRLIYYSQIVNDFQKGDIAEGYSVSREKKESFPLTVTSAQKNPTAFYLCASKRGTSNTEAFFGQGTRLTVV.

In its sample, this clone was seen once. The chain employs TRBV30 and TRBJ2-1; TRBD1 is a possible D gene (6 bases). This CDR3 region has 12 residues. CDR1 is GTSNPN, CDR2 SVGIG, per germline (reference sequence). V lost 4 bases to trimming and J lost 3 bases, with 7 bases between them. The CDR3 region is CAWTGDYNEQFF. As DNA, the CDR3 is TGTGCCTGGACAGGGGACTACAATGAGCAGTTCTTC. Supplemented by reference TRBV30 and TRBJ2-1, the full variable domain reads SQTIHQWPATLVQPVGSPLSLECTVEGTSNPNLYWYRQAAGRGLQLLFYSVGIGQISSEVPQNLSASRPQDRQFILSSKKLLLSDSGFYLCAWTGDYNEQFFGPGTRLTVL.

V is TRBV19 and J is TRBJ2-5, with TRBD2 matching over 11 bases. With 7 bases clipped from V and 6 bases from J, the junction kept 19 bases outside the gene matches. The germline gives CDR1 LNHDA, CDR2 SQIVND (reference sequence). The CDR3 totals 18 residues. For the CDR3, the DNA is TGTGCCAGTACCCCCCAGGAGACTAGCGGGATGCCCCCGCAGACCCAGTACTTC. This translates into CASTPQETSGMPPQTQYF.

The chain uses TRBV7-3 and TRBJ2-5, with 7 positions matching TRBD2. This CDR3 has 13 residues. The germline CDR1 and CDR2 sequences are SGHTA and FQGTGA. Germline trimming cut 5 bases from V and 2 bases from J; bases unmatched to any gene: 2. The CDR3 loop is CASSRSGQETQYF. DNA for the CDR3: TGTGCCAGCAGCCGTAGCGGGCAAGAGACCCAGTACTTC. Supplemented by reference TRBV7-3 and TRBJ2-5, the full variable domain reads GAGVSQTPSNKVTEKGKYVELRCDPISGHTALYWYRQSLGQGPEFLIYFQGTGAADDSGLPNDRFFAVRPEGSVSTLKIQRTERGDSAVYLCASSRSGQETQYFGPGTRLLVL.

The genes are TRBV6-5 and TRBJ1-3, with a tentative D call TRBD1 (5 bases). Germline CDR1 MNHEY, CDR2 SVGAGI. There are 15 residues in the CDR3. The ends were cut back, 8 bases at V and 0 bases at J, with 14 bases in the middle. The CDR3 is CASLIGAYSGNTIYF. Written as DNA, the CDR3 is TGTGCCAGCTTAATAGGGGCATACTCTGGAAACACCATATATTTT.

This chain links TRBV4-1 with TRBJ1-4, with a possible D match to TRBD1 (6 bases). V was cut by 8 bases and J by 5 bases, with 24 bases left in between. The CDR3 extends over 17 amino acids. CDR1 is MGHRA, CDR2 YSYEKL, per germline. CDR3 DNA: TGCGCCAGCGGACAGTATCCGGACGGGACAATCAATGAAAAACTGTTTTTT. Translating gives CASGQYPDGTINEKLFF.

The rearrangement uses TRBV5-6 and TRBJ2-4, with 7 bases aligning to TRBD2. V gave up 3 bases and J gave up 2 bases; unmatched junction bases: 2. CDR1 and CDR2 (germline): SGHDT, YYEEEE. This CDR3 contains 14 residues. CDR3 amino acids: CASSWGGSKNIQYF. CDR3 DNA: TGTGCCAGCAGCTGGGGGGGATCCAAAAACATTCAGTACTTC.

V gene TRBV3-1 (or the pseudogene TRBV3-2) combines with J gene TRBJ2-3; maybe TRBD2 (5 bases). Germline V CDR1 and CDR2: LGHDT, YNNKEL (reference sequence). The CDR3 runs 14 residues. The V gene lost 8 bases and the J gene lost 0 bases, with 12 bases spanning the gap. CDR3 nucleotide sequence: TGTGCCAGCGAGGGAGAACCTAGCACAGATACGCAGTATTTT. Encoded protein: CASEGEPSTDTQYF.

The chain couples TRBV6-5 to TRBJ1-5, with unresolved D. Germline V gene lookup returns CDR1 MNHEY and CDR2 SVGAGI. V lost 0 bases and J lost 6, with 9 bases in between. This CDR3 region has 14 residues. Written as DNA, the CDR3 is TGTGCCAGCAGTTACTCGAGCGGCGGTCAGCCCCAGCATTTT. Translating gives CASSYSSGGQPQHF.

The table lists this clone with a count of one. CDR3 bases: TGCGCCAGCAGCCCTGGGACAGCCGCTCAGGAGACCCAGTACTTC. Protein product: CASSPGTAAQETQYF. The chain carries TRBV5-1 and TRBJ2-5; TRBD1 aligns across 7 bases. Germline V gives CDR1 SGHRS, CDR2 YFSETQ. With 4 bases clipped from V and 5 bases from J, the junction kept 11 bases outside the gene matches. The CDR3 has 15 residues.

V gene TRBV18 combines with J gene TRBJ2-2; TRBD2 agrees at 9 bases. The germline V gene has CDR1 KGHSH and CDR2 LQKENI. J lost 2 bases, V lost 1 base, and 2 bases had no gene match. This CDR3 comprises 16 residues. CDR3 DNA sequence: TGTGCCAGCTCACCACTAGCGGGGGTAAACACCGGGGAGCTGTTTTTT. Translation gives CASSPLAGVNTGELFF.

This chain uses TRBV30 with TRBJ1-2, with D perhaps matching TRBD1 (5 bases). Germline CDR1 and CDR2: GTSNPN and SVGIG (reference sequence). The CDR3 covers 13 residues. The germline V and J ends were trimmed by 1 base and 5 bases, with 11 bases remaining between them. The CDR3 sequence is CAWSGVRTYGYTF. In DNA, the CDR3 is TGTGCCTGGAGTGGTGTCAGGACATATGGCTACACCTTC.

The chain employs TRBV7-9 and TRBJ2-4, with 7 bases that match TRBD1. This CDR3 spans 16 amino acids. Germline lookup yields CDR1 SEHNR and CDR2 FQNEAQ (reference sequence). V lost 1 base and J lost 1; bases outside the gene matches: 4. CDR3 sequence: CASSLDVQGAKNIQYF. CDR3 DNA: TGTGCCAGCAGCTTAGATGTACAGGGGGCCAAAAACATTCAGTACTTC.

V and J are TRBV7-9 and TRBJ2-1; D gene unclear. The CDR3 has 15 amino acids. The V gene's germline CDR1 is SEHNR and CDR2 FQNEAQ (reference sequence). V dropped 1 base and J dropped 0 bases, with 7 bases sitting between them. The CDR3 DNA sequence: TGTGCCAGCAGCTTAGTAGCCAACTCCTACAATGAGCAGTTCTTC. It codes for CASSLVANSYNEQFF.